A selection of T cell receptor beta chains follows, all from one sample in a study of CD8+ T cells in alopecia areata. TCRdb keeps only in-frame clones here, not all; method: immunoSEQ multiplex PCR. The sample comprises about 150,000 clones, about 50% of which are singletons, and roughly a fifth rests with the top ten. The input for sequencing was CD8+ T cells sorted from blood, taken at week 0. The receptors come from a human donor with alopecia areata. Both conserved end residues are part of each CDR3. Fields, in order: D gene, J gene, clone size, V gene, CDR3 DNA, CDR3 protein. A D gene is named only where the DNA matches it firmly. Not all rows give a size; the values are once, few, many and, for expanded clones, a class.

d_gene: -; j_gene: TRBJ2-3; abundance: -; v_gene: TRBV5-6; CDR3nt: TGTGCCAGCAGTGGGGACAGCACAGATACGCAGTATTTT; CDR3aa: CASSGDSTDTQYF
d_gene: -; j_gene: TRBJ2-5; abundance: -; v_gene: TRBV7-6; CDR3nt: TGTGCCAGCAGCTTAGACGGACTGCAAGAGACCCAGTACTTC; CDR3aa: CASSLDGLQETQYF
d_gene: -; j_gene: TRBJ1-5; abundance: few; v_gene: TRBV19; CDR3nt: TGTGCCAGTAGTATAGAAAGGGAAGGTCCGGGCAAGCATTTT; CDR3aa: CASSIEREGPGKHF
d_gene: TRBD2; j_gene: TRBJ2-3; abundance: -; v_gene: TRBV7-2; CDR3nt: TGTGCCAGCAGCTTAGTGGGACTAGCGGTCACAGATACGCAGTATTTT; CDR3aa: CASSLVGLAVTDTQYF
d_gene: TRBD1; j_gene: TRBJ1-1; abundance: -; v_gene: TRBV7-2; CDR3nt: TGTGCCAGCAGCTTGGGAACAGGGGGAGCTTTCTTT; CDR3aa: CASSLGTGGAFF
d_gene: -; j_gene: TRBJ2-5; abundance: -; v_gene: TRBV6-6; CDR3nt: TGTGCCAGCACCTCGGGGGGCGGAGAGACCCAGTACTTC; CDR3aa: CASTSGGGETQYF
d_gene: -; j_gene: TRBJ1-2; abundance: -; v_gene: TRBV29-1; CDR3nt: TGCAGCGTCCCCGGGGAGGGCTCGGGCTACACCTTC; CDR3aa: CSVPGEGSGYTF
d_gene: -; j_gene: TRBJ2-1; abundance: -; v_gene: TRBV30; CDR3nt: TGTGCCTGGAGTACAGGGCGGGGGAAGCAGTTCTTC; CDR3aa: CAWSTGRGKQFF
d_gene: -; j_gene: TRBJ2-3; abundance: few; v_gene: TRBV28; CDR3nt: TGTGCCAGCATTAAAACGGAGGCTTCAGGGCAGACAGATACGCAGTATTTT; CDR3aa: CASIKTEASGQTDTQYF
d_gene: -; j_gene: TRBJ2-3; abundance: -; v_gene: TRBV10-3; CDR3nt: TGTGCCATCAGCAAAGAAGACACAGATACGCAGTATTTT; CDR3aa: CAISKEDTDTQYF
d_gene: -; j_gene: TRBJ2-1; abundance: few; v_gene: TRBV6-5; CDR3nt: TGTGCCAGCAGTTACGGACCACTTGGGCTGAGTGAGCAGTTCTTC; CDR3aa: CASSYGPLGLSEQFF
d_gene: -; j_gene: TRBJ2-7; abundance: -; v_gene: TRBV21-1; CDR3nt: TGTGCCAGCAGCCCTAAGGGGACTCAAACGGGCTACGAGCAGTACTTC; CDR3aa: CASSPKGTQTGYEQYF
d_gene: -; j_gene: TRBJ1-3; abundance: -; v_gene: TRBV15; CDR3nt: TGTGCCACCAGCAAGACGGGGCGAGGAAACACCATATATTTT; CDR3aa: CATSKTGRGNTIYF
d_gene: -; j_gene: TRBJ2-1; abundance: few; v_gene: TRBV10-2; CDR3nt: TGCGCCAGCAGTGGTTACAATGAGCAGTTCTTC; CDR3aa: CASSGYNEQFF
d_gene: -; j_gene: TRBJ2-2; abundance: -; v_gene: TRBV7-8; CDR3nt: TGTGCCAGCAGCTTAGCACGACCCGGCGGGGAGCTGTTTTTT; CDR3aa: CASSLARPGGELFF
d_gene: -; j_gene: TRBJ2-1; abundance: -; v_gene: TRBV29-1; CDR3nt: TGCAGCGTTCCAAGGTCGGGCAATGAGCAGTTCTTC; CDR3aa: CSVPRSGNEQFF
d_gene: TRBD1; j_gene: TRBJ1-1; abundance: few; v_gene: TRBV6-5; CDR3nt: TGTGCCAGCAGTGAAGCAGGGGGCACTGAAGCTTTCTTT; CDR3aa: CASSEAGGTEAFF
d_gene: -; j_gene: TRBJ2-3; abundance: few; v_gene: TRBV27; CDR3nt: TGTGCCAGCAGTTTGGCCAGGGGCACAGATACGCAGTATTTT; CDR3aa: CASSLARGTDTQYF
d_gene: -; j_gene: TRBJ2-7; abundance: -; v_gene: TRBV30; CDR3nt: TGTGCCTGCGCAGGAGGCTACGAGCAGTACTTC; CDR3aa: CACAGGYEQYF
d_gene: -; j_gene: TRBJ2-3; abundance: -; v_gene: TRBV4-1; CDR3nt: TGCGCCAGCAGTCGGGACTCGGGGCCGGATACGCAGTATTTT; CDR3aa: CASSRDSGPDTQYF
d_gene: -; j_gene: TRBJ2-5; abundance: -; v_gene: TRBV6-1; CDR3nt: TGTGCCAGCAGTGGGGCAGGCGCTAGGGAGACCCAGTACTTC; CDR3aa: CASSGAGARETQYF
d_gene: TRBD1; j_gene: TRBJ2-7; abundance: few; v_gene: TRBV28; CDR3nt: TGTGCCAGCAGTTCCGCCTCCGGACAGGGCCCCACAACGGGCTACGAGCAGTACTTC; CDR3aa: CASSSASGQGPTTGYEQYF
d_gene: -; j_gene: TRBJ1-1; abundance: few; v_gene: TRBV19; CDR3nt: TGTGCCAGTAGTACCGGGCCGCGCACTGAAGCTTTCTTT; CDR3aa: CASSTGPRTEAFF
d_gene: -; j_gene: TRBJ2-7; abundance: -; v_gene: TRBV4-3; CDR3nt: TGCGCCAGCAGCCAAGACCCGACAGGTACCGAGCAGTACTTC; CDR3aa: CASSQDPTGTEQYF
d_gene: TRBD1; j_gene: TRBJ2-5; abundance: few; v_gene: TRBV27; CDR3nt: TGTGCCAGCAGTTTATTGGGGACAGGGGGTCCGGAGACCCAGTACTTC; CDR3aa: CASSLLGTGGPETQYF
d_gene: -; j_gene: TRBJ1-1; abundance: -; v_gene: TRBV5-1; CDR3nt: TGCGCCAGCAGCTTGGAGGCTGCGGGGGGTTTGGACACTGAAGCTTTCTTT; CDR3aa: CASSLEAAGGLDTEAFF
d_gene: TRBD1; j_gene: TRBJ1-2; abundance: -; v_gene: TRBV11-2; CDR3nt: TGTGCCAGCAGCTGGACAGGGGACGGCTACACCTTC; CDR3aa: CASSWTGDGYTF
d_gene: -; j_gene: TRBJ2-7; abundance: -; v_gene: TRBV20-1; CDR3nt: TGCAGAATAGCGGACTCCTACGAGCAGTACTTC; CDR3aa: CRIADSYEQYF
d_gene: -; j_gene: TRBJ1-1; abundance: -; v_gene: TRBV27; CDR3nt: TGTGCCAGCAGTTTATCAGAAGGTTCGGGCACTGAAGCTTTCTTT; CDR3aa: CASSLSEGSGTEAFF